This note documents a single T cell receptor (beta chain) sequence. What this receptor recognizes is not known. No base qualities exist here, and no much larger clone lies one base off it. Genomic DNA was used as template for profiling of TCR beta VDJ combinations and CDR3 sequences. An Illumina HiSeq 2000 was used for TCR repertoire sequencing. The authors' analysis ran thus. Repertoires were assessed using TRBV/TRBJ rearrangement plots, CDR3 size and DJ length profiles, and Simpson's diversity index. Whichever DNA sequence was most abundant in the deep sequencing data was defined as the immunodominant clone. CDR3 amino acid sequences were checked for sharing across subjects and were also compared against the VDJdb database and published repertoires. TCRdb trimmed the raw reads at Q25, called clones with MiXCR and kept productive beta chains. Rows merge per CDR3 protein into single entries with the most common DNA and genes. The V and J calls come from TCRdb's annotation, not from the publication. The sample table lists 35,000 to 45,000 distinct CDR3 sequences, more than 75% of them with a count of one. Roughly 22% of the sample belongs to the ten largest clones.

V is pared back by 3 bases and J by 4 bases, with 8 bases lying between the germline termini. There are 14 amino acids in the CDR3, from cysteine to phenylalanine inclusive. Just CDR3 DNA is preserved here, 42 bases in frame from base 1. The germline V gene yields SGHRS for CDR1 and YFSETQ for CDR2. In this study, sorted CD4+ and CD8+ T cells from the blood of healthy subjects and of severe aplastic anemia patients had their TCR repertoires deep-sequenced. Ficoll-Paque density gradient centrifugation was used to isolate peripheral blood mononuclear cells. Before DNA extraction, CD4+ and CD8+ T cells were sorted with FACS or magnetic beads. These data belong to a study of CD8+CD57+ T cells in acquired aplastic anemia (dated by TCRdb to between 2018 and 2020). Broadly, across the study: Extracted DNA from sorted CD4+ and CD8+ cells averaged approximately 3 ug, ranging from roughly 0.2 to 30 ug. Mean read counts for healthy donor samples were 8.5 million to 10.8 million for CD4+ cells and roughly 12 million for CD8+ cells. What the authors observed across the whole study: Some 27 CD8+ CDR3 sequences were found in both patients and controls but appeared to be highly expressed in patients and within the immunodominant clones of the patients. Between patients and healthy controls, no significant difference in CD8+ Simpson's diversity was found (P=0.060).

Sequenced input: sorted CD4+, CD8+, or CD8+CD57+ T cells (not recorded which) from PBMCs. This receptor chain uses TRBV5-1 and TRBJ2-6; no confident D gene assignment can be made. The clonotype originates from a human donor in good health, serving as a control. This receptor carries the CDR3 CASSSRSGANVLTF. In nucleotides, the sequence is TGCGCCAGCAGCTCAAGGTCCGGGGCCAACGTCCTGACTTTC.